The subject of this entry is one TCR beta chain. The data originate from a study of blood T cell repertoires in COVID-19. Germline V gives CDR1 SGHAT, CDR2 FQDESV (reference sequence). There are 14 residues in the CDR3. The ends were cut back, 2 bases at V and 2 bases at J, with 9 bases in the middle. Profiled with immunoSEQ multiplex PCR; TCRdb holds only in-frame clones, not every one. The sample has 330,000 or so clones, about 90% seen once. In terms of age and location, participants ranged from roughly 18 to 100 years and lived in roughly 22 US areas. Each participant's cohort was designated according to participant-reported clinical history.

V usage is TRBV11-1 and J usage is TRBJ2-5; TRBD2 might be the D (5 bases). The clonotype was recovered from a woman in her twenties or thirties who had recovered from COVID-19. What was sequenced was PBMCs or T cells enriched from blood (not recorded which). The CDR3: CASSLYGVQETQYF. As DNA, the CDR3 is TGTGCCAGCAGCTTATACGGGGTGCAAGAGACCCAGTACTTC.